The next 10 T cell receptor beta chains were all read from a single sample in a study of T cell responses to AZD1222 COVID-19 vaccine. Clones were sequenced by immunoSEQ multiplex PCR, and TCRdb holds only the in-frame ones, with some missing. The repertoire holds about 150,000 clones, with roughly nine tenths as singletons. The specimen comprised peripheral blood, sampled after recovery from COVID-19. The receptors were sampled from an adult who had recovered from COVID-19.

Only one count was recorded for this clone. The CDR3 is CASKVQGGGQPQHF. The CDR3 DNA is TGTGCCAGTAAGGTACAGGGGGGAGGCCAGCCCCAGCATTTT. The rearrangement links TRBV19 to TRBJ1-5, with 8 bases that match TRBD1. V gave up 7 bases and J gave up 7 bases; unmatched junction bases: 9. The CDR3 extends over 14 amino acids. Germline V gene data show CDR1 as LNHDA and CDR2 as SQIVND (reference sequence). The entire variable domain, with the rest obtained from reference TRBV19 and TRBJ1-5, is as follows: DGGITQSPKYLFRKEGQNVTLSCEQNLNHDAMYWYRQDPGQGLRLIYYSQIVNDFQKGDIAEGYSVSREKKESFPLTVTSAQKNPTAFYLCASKVQGGGQPQHFGDGTRLSIL.

In its sample, this clone was seen a few times. This rearrangement joins TRBV19 to TRBJ1-3; tentatively, D is TRBD1 (6 bases). Trimming stripped 10 bases from V and 0 bases from J, with 19 bases between. The CDR3 contains 16 residues. The germline gives CDR1 LNHDA, CDR2 SQIVND (reference sequence). The CDR3 region is CATRSGGQNSGNTIYF. The CDR3 DNA is TGTGCCACCCGAAGCGGGGGACAAAACTCTGGAAACACCATATATTTT.

The J gene is TRBJ2-1, the V gene TRBV2; 9 nucleotides match TRBD1. Trimming removed 8 bases from V and 3 bases from J; junction bases left unmatched: 8. In germline, CDR1 is SNHLY, CDR2 FYNNEI. The CDR3 totals 15 residues. DNA for the CDR3: TGTGCCAGCGGTCCCGGGACAGGGAGCTACAATGAGCAGTTCTTC. This codes for CASGPGTGSYNEQFF.

The rearrangement uses TRBV28 and TRBJ2-7; TRBD1 or TRBD2 may be the D gene (5 bases each). The CDR3 contains 14 residues. Germline V gene sequence: CDR1 MDHEN, CDR2 SYDVKM. V lost 4 bases to trimming and J lost 5 bases, with 15 bases between them. The CDR3 region has the DNA TGTGCCAGCAGTTCAAGGGGCGGGTCGGACGAGCAGTACTTC. Its translation is CASSSRGGSDEQYF.

The chain couples TRBV7-9 to TRBJ2-7; no clear D. V shed 6 bases and J shed 0 bases, with 15 bases lying between them. This CDR3 spans 15 amino acids. Germline V gene data show CDR1 as SEHNR and CDR2 as FQNEAQ (reference sequence). The CDR3 DNA follows: TGTGCCAGCAGTCGTAACACCCAGAGCTCCTACGAGCAGTACTTC. Residues: CASSRNTQSSYEQYF.

This sequence joins TRBV19 and TRBJ2-7; D gene unclear. V lost 6 bases to trimming and J lost 3 bases, with 15 bases between them. The CDR3 length is 14 residues. Germline V CDR1 and CDR2: LNHDA, SQIVND (reference sequence). CDR3 nucleotide sequence: TGTGCCAGTAGGGGTGGGCCCTCAGACTACGAGCAGTACTTC. Translation: CASRGGPSDYEQYF.

The rearrangement links TRBV5-4 to TRBJ2-1; D unclear. CDR1 SGHNT and CDR2 YYREEE come from the germline V gene (reference sequence). The CDR3 contains 14 residues. The V end lost 4 bases, the J end lost 0 bases, and 8 bases lay between the germline ends. The CDR3 is CASSDSSSYNEQFF. As DNA, the CDR3 is TGTGCCAGCAGCGACTCTAGCTCCTACAATGAGCAGTTCTTC. The entire variable domain, with the rest obtained from reference TRBV5-4 and TRBJ2-1, is as follows: ETGVTQSPTHLIKTRGQQVTLRCSSQSGHNTVSWYQQALGQGPQFIFQYYREEENGRGNFPPRFSGLQFPNYSSELNVNALELDDSALYLCASSDSSSYNEQFFGPGTRLTVL.

This clone was observed a single time. This sequence joins TRBV9 and TRBJ2-7; 10 bases fit TRBD1. Trimming at V came to 3 bases and at J to 3 bases, leaving 9 bases not matched to a gene. The CDR3 is 16 residues long. CDR1 and CDR2 (germline): SGDLS, YYNGEE. The CDR3 DNA is TGTGCCAGCAGCGACAGGGAAGGGACAGGGGACTACGAGCAGTACTTC. Its translation: CASSDREGTGDYEQYF.

The chain couples TRBV25-1 to TRBJ2-7; D might be TRBD1 or TRBD2, each matching 5 bases. Germline V CDR1 and CDR2: MGHDK, SYGVNS. Trimming left V 4 bases short and J 2 bases short, with 12 bases between. CDR3 size: 14 residues. CDR3 nucleotides: TGTGCCAGCAGTGCCCGGGACGGACCCTACGAGCAGTACTTC. Amino acid sequence: CASSARDGPYEQYF.

This clone was recorded only once. This sequence joins TRBV7-8 and TRBJ1-1; D is undetermined. Trimming shortened V by 4 bases and J by 2 bases, and 14 bases separated the two germline ends. CDR3 size: 15 residues. CDR1 is SGHVS, CDR2 FQNEAQ, per germline. Written as DNA, the CDR3 is TGTGCCAGCAGCTACCCGATGGTGGAAAACACTGAAGCTTTCTTT. It translates to CASSYPMVENTEAFF.